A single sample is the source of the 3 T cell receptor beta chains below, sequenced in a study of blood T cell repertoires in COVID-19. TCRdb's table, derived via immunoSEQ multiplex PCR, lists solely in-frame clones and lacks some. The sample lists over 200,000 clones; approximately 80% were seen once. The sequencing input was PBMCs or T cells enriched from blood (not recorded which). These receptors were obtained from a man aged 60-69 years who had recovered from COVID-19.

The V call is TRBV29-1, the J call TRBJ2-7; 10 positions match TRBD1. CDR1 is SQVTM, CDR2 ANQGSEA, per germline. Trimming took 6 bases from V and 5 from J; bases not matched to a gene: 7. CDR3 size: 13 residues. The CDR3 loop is CSVGQGRRDEQYF. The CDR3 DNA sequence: TGCAGCGTGGGACAGGGGCGGAGAGACGAGCAGTACTTC.

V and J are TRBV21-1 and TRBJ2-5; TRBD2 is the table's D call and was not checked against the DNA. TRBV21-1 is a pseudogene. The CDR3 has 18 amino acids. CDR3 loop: CASSHPGLAGGHCETQYF. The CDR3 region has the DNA TGTGCCAGCAGCCACCCCGGACTAGCGGGGGGGCACTGCGAGACCCAGTACTTC.

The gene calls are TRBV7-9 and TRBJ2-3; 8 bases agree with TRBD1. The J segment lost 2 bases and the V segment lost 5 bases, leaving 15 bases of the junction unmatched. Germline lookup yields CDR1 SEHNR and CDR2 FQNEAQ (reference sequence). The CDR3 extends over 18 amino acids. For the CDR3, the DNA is TGTGCCAGCAGCCTAGTCCTGGGACAGGTTGCTTTCACAGATACGCAGTATTTT. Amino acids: CASSLVLGQVAFTDTQYF. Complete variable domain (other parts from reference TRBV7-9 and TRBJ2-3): DTGVSQNPRHKITKRGQNVTFRCDPISEHNRLYWYRQTLGQGPEFLTYFQNEAQLEKSRLLSDRFSAERPKGSFSTLEIQRTEQGDSAMYLCASSLVLGQVAFTDTQYFGPGTRLTVL.